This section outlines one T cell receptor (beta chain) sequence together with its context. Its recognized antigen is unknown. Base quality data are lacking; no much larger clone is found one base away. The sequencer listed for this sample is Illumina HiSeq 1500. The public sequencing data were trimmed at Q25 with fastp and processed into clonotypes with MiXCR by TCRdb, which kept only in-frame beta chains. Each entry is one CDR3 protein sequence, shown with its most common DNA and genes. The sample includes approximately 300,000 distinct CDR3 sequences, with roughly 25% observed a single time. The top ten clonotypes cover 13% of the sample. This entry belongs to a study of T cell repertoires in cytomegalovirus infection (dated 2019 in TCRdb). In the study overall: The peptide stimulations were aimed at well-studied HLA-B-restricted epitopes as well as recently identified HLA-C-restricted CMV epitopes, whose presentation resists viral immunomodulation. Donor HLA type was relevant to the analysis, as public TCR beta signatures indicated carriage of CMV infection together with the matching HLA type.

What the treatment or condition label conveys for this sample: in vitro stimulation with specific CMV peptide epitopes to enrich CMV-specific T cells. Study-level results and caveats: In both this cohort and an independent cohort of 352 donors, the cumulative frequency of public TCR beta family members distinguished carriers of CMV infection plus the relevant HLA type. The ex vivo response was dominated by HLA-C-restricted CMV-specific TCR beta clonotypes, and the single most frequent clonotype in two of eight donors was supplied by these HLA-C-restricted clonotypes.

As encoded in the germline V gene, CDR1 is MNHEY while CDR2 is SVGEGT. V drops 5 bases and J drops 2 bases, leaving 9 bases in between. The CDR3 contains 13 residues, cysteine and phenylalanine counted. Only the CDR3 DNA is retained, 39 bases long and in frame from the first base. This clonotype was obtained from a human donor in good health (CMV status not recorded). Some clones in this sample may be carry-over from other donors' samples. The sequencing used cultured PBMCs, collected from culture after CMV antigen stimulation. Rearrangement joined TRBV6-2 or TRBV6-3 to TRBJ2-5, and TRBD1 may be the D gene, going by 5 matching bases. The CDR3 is CASSDQGQETQYF. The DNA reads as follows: TGTGCCAGCAGTGATCAGGGTCAAGAGACCCAGTACTTC.